This is a list of T cell receptor beta chains from one sample in a study of blood T cell repertoires in COVID-19. The data were produced by immunoSEQ multiplex PCR, yet TCRdb's version contains in-frame clones alone and is incomplete. The profile covers roughly 400,000 clones, with about 87% appearing a single time and roughly 2% taken by the ten largest. Sequencing used peripheral blood. These receptor sequences come from a woman aged 60-75 years with COVID-19, enrolled during active disease. Each CDR3 is given with its conserved first and last residue. A D gene is named only where the DNA matches it firmly. The listing skips clone size in some rows; elsewhere it reads once, few, many or a size class.

v_gene	abundance	d_gene	j_gene	CDR3nt	CDR3aa
TRBV15	-	-	TRBJ1-2	TGTGCCACCAGCAGAGATCTAGGGACAAGCTATGGCTACACCTTC	CATSRDLGTSYGYTF
TRBV7-8	-	-	TRBJ1-3	TGTGCCAGCAGCTTCGGTAACTCTGGAAACACCATATATTTT	CASSFGNSGNTIYF
TRBV11-1	few	-	TRBJ2-3	TGTGCCACCAAAAGGGGGGGGTCAGCAGATACGCAGTATTTT	CATKRGGSADTQYF
TRBV3-1/TRBV3-2	-	TRBD2	TRBJ2-7	TGTGCCAGCAGCCATCTCGCGGGGGGTAACGAGCAGTACTTC	CASSHLAGGNEQYF
TRBV28	-	TRBD2	TRBJ2-6	TGTGCCAGCCTACCATCGGGGGGCTCTGGGGCCAACGTCCTGACTTTC	CASLPSGGSGANVLTF
TRBV7-3	few	TRBD2	TRBJ2-3	TGTGCCAGCAGCCTACTAGCGGGGGTCACAGATACGCAGTATTTT	CASSLLAGVTDTQYF
TRBV5-1	-	TRBD2	TRBJ2-1	TGCGCCAGCAGCTTCCGAACTAGCGGGGGACGCAATGAGCAGTTCTTC	CASSFRTSGGRNEQFF
TRBV19	-	TRBD1	TRBJ1-5	TGTGCCAGTAACCCGGGACAGGGCTATCAGCCCCAGCATTTT	CASNPGQGYQPQHF
TRBV11-2	-	TRBD2	TRBJ2-1	TGTGCCAGCAGCTACGCGGGGGATGAGCAGTTCTTC	CASSYAGDEQFF
TRBV19	-	TRBD1	TRBJ1-1	TGTGCCAGTAGCGAAGGATGGACAGGGGCTTCTGAAGCTTTCTTT	CASSEGWTGASEAFF
TRBV11-2	-	-	TRBJ2-7	TGTGCCAGCAGCTTCCTTTCAACTACGGGAGAGCAGTACTTC	CASSFLSTTGEQYF
TRBV15	-	TRBD2	TRBJ2-2	TGTGCCACCAGCAGAGATACGGGGGGCACCGGGGAGCTGTTTTTT	CATSRDTGGTGELFF
TRBV5-8	-	-	TRBJ2-7	TGTGCCAGCAGCTACACATACGAGCAGTACTTC	CASSYTYEQYF
TRBV5-1	-	TRBD1	TRBJ1-5	TGCGCCAGCAGCTTTACCGGACAGGCCAATCAGCCCCAGCATTTT	CASSFTGQANQPQHF
TRBV4-1	-	TRBD1	TRBJ1-3	TGCGCCAGCAGCCAAGAAGGAGACAGGGGGCCTAGGTCTTTTGGAAACACCATATATTTT	CASSQEGDRGPRSFGNTIYF
TRBV5-1	-	TRBD1	TRBJ1-5	TGCGCCAGCAGCTCTACAGGGGGCGCGAATCAGCCCCAGCATTTT	CASSSTGGANQPQHF
TRBV5-6	-	-	TRBJ1-1	TGTGCCAGCAGCCCGGACAGCGGGAGCGGCACTGAAGCTTTCTTT	CASSPDSGSGTEAFF
TRBV7-9	few	-	TRBJ2-2	TGTGCCAGCAGCGCCTCCAGGGATGGGAACACCGGGGAGCTGTTTTTT	CASSASRDGNTGELFF
TRBV7-9	-	TRBD1	TRBJ1-3	TGTGCCAGCAGCTGGGGACAGGGGGCATCTGGAAACACCATATATTTT	CASSWGQGASGNTIYF
TRBV7-6	-	-	TRBJ1-3	TGTGCCAGCAGCCCCAACAGGGCTACCGGAAACACCATATATTTT	CASSPNRATGNTIYF
TRBV5-8	once	-	TRBJ1-6	TGTGCCAGCAGCTACGAGCGGGATTCACCCCTCCACTTT	CASSYERDSPLHF
TRBV7-6	-	TRBD1	TRBJ1-1	TGTGCCAGCAGCCCACGGACAGGGGACACTGAAGCTTTCTTT	CASSPRTGDTEAFF
TRBV5-5	-	TRBD1	TRBJ1-1	TGTGCCAGCAGCTTCTGGGACAGCCAGAACACTGAAGCTTTCTTT	CASSFWDSQNTEAFF
TRBV7-9	once	-	TRBJ1-3	TGTGCCAGCAGCTTATTGCCCGCGGCCCCGGGAGGCACCATATATTTT	CASSLLPAAPGGTIYF
TRBV18	-	TRBD1	TRBJ1-4	TGTGCCAGCTCACCGGGACAGGGCGCGGGAGAAAAACTGTTTTTT	CASSPGQGAGEKLFF
TRBV19	-	TRBD1	TRBJ1-3	TGTGCCAGTAGTTCCCTTTCCACAGGGGAGGGAAACACCATATATTTT	CASSSLSTGEGNTIYF
TRBV6-1	-	TRBD1	TRBJ1-5	TGTGCCAGCAGTGAAACCCAGGGGGGTCAGCCCCAGCATTTT	CASSETQGGQPQHF
TRBV5-1	-	-	TRBJ2-2	TGCGCCAGCACAAAAACCGGGGAGCTGTTTTTT	CASTKTGELFF
TRBV10-3	-	TRBD2	TRBJ2-7	TGTGCCATCAGTGACATATGGGGGGGGAGGAACGAGCAGTACTTC	CAISDIWGGRNEQYF
TRBV27	once	TRBD1	TRBJ1-5	TGTGCCAGCAGTTTGCTAGGACAGGGCGAAAATCACCAGCATTTT	CASSLLGQGENHQHF
TRBV7-3	-	TRBD2	TRBJ2-5	TGTGCCAGCAGCCCCAGCGGGGGGAAGACCCAGTACTTC	CASSPSGGKTQYF
TRBV7-8	-	TRBD1	TRBJ1-2	TGTGCCAGCAGCTACGACAGGGGTGACTATGGCTACACCTTC	CASSYDRGDYGYTF
TRBV3-1/TRBV3-2	few	-	TRBJ1-6	TGTGCCAGCAGCCACCTCCGAGGGAGGAGTAATTCACCCCTCCACTTT	CASSHLRGRSNSPLHF
TRBV12-5	-	TRBD2	TRBJ2-3	TGTGCTAGTGGTTTGGGGACTAGCTACACAGATACGCAGTATTTT	CASGLGTSYTDTQYF
TRBV6-5	-	-	TRBJ1-1	TGTGCCAGCAGTTCTGCCTATTCTGAAGCTTTCTTT	CASSSAYSEAFF
TRBV6-5	-	TRBD1	TRBJ2-7	TGTGCCAGCAGTTACTCGGGACAGGTCTACTCCTACGAGCAGTACTTC	CASSYSGQVYSYEQYF
TRBV11-2	-	-	TRBJ1-3	TGTGCCAGCAGCCCAAATACGGGGGGAAACACCATATATTTT	CASSPNTGGNTIYF
TRBV19	-	TRBD1	TRBJ2-2	TGTGCCAGTAGGGGACAGACTATGAACACCGGGGAGCTGTTTTTT	CASRGQTMNTGELFF
TRBV2	-	TRBD1	TRBJ1-1	TGTGCCAGCAGGGGGACAGGGGGACCCAACACTGAAGCTTTCTTT	CASRGTGGPNTEAFF
TRBV5-4	-	-	TRBJ2-3	TGTGCCAGCAGCCTCGAGGATACGCAGTATTTT	CASSLEDTQYF
TRBV9	-	-	TRBJ2-4	TGTGCCAGCAGCCCGCTTCCCCAGGGGGGTACAAAAAACATTCAGTACTTC	CASSPLPQGGTKNIQYF
TRBV18	-	-	TRBJ2-7	TGTGCCAGCTCAGGCTCTTACAGCACCTACGAGCAGTACTTC	CASSGSYSTYEQYF
TRBV5-1	once	TRBD1	TRBJ1-2	TGCGCCAGCAGCTTTTCCAGGGGGCAGGGGGCCTATGGCTACACCTTC	CASSFSRGQGAYGYTF
TRBV15	-	TRBD1	TRBJ1-1	TGTGCCACCAGCAGAAAAGGGGGACAGGGGCAAGCTTTCTTT	CATSRKGGQGQAFF
TRBV14	-	TRBD1	TRBJ2-5	TGTGCCAGCAGCGCCGGGACAGGGGGCCGGGGAGAGACCCAGTACTTC	CASSAGTGGRGETQYF
TRBV12-3/TRBV12-4	-	-	TRBJ2-7	TGTGCCAGCAGTTTAGAACATACCTACGAGCAGTACTTC	CASSLEHTYEQYF
TRBV3-1/TRBV3-2	-	TRBD2	TRBJ2-7	TGTGCCAGCAGCCCGTCAGCGGGGGGGGACGAGCAGTACTTC	CASSPSAGGDEQYF
TRBV9	-	TRBD2	TRBJ2-6	TGTGCCAGCAGCGTATTAGCGGGGGGGGCCAACGTCCTGACTTTC	CASSVLAGGANVLTF
TRBV2	-	-	TRBJ1-6	TGTGCCAGCAGTGACGTGACTCCTGAACCCCTCCACTTT	CASSDVTPEPLHF
TRBV5-5	-	-	TRBJ1-3	TGTGCCAGCAGCTTGTCTGCGGGGGGAACTGGAAACACCATATATTTT	CASSLSAGGTGNTIYF
TRBV3-1/TRBV3-2	-	TRBD1	TRBJ2-5	TGTGCCAGCAGCGACAGGGCTCAAGAGACCCAGTACTTC	CASSDRAQETQYF